A single T cell receptor beta chain is shown here with its context. Authors' analysis steps: Reference gene primer amplification yielded estimated nucleated cell counts. Clones were read by immunoSEQ multiplex PCR, and TCRdb kept only the in-frame ones, dropping some. V and J calls and clone size follow that table, whereas D and trimming were derived from the DNA. In the table there are hundreds of thousands of clones, around 88% of which are singletons. The CDR3 has 14 residues. Germline CDR1 is MGHRA and CDR2 is YSYEKL. V lost 0 bases and J lost 1, with 6 bases in between. The data originate from a study of blood T cell repertoires in COVID-19. The overall study: Researchers got acute and convalescent COVID-19 samples from the United States, Italy and Spain. In each case, the material was cDNA or gDNA derived from T cells, B-cell-depleted T cells, or PBMCs.

The TCR sequence derives from a woman aged 25 to 45 with acute or convalescent COVID-19. Sequenced sample: peripheral blood. The rearrangement joins TRBV4-1 to TRBJ1-1; unclear D gene. CDR3 DNA: TGCGCCAGCAGCCAAGAATGGGCGAACACTGAAGCTTTCTTT. Translating it yields CASSQEWANTEAFF.